Listed below are T cell receptor beta chains from one sample, sequenced in a study of blood T cell repertoires in COVID-19. The assay was immunoSEQ multiplex PCR, and TCRdb's table has in-frame clones only and misses some. The profile shows approximately 270,000 clones, around 85% of them singletons. The sample comprised peripheral blood. The source is a man at least 80 years old with acute or convalescent COVID-19. Both conserved end residues are part of each CDR3. The D gene is left open where the match is weak. Rows give clone size only sometimes, using once, few, many, or a class for an expanded clone.

abundance,v_gene,d_gene,j_gene,CDR3nt,CDR3aa
.,TRBV18,.,TRBJ2-7,TGTGCCAGCTCACCTGGGACTCAAGCCTACGAGCAGTACTTC,CASSPGTQAYEQYF
.,TRBV4-1,.,TRBJ1-5,TGCGCCAGCAGCCAAGGGAGCCCGCGAGGCAATCAGCCCCAGCATTTT,CASSQGSPRGNQPQHF
.,TRBV6-5,TRBD1,TRBJ2-7,TGTGCCAGCAGTTCCAGGGGGGAGCAGTACTTC,CASSSRGEQYF
.,TRBV28,TRBD1,TRBJ1-6,TGTGCCGCAGGGGGGTACAATTCACCCCTCCACTTT,CAAGGYNSPLHF
.,TRBV3-1/TRBV3-2,.,TRBJ1-3,TGTGCCAGCAGTTCAAGCGGATTTGGAAACACCATATATTTT,CASSSSGFGNTIYF
.,TRBV5-4,.,TRBJ2-2,TGTGCCAGCAGCTTTCCGACCCGGGGGACCGGGGAGCTGTTTTTT,CASSFPTRGTGELFF
few,TRBV5-6,TRBD1,TRBJ1-3,TGTGCCAGCAGCGGCGCCAGGGGGCGAAGTGGAAACACCATATATTTT,CASSGARGRSGNTIYF
once,TRBV10-3,.,TRBJ2-7,TGTGCCATCAGTGAGTCGCCGGGACACCCCCTCTTCCGCGAGCAGTACTTC,CAISESPGHPLFREQYF
.,TRBV19,.,TRBJ2-2,TGTGCCAGTAGTAGGGGGCTCACCGGGGAGCTGTTTTTT,CASSRGLTGELFF
.,TRBV11-1,TRBD1,TRBJ1-1,TGTGCCAGCAGCTTAGCGCACAGGGGAAACACTGAAGCTTTCTTT,CASSLAHRGNTEAFF
.,TRBV27,.,TRBJ2-3,TGTGCCAGCAGTTTAGCCAGGGGATTGGATACGCAGTATTTT,CASSLARGLDTQYF
.,TRBV5-1,TRBD2,TRBJ2-5,TGCGCCAGCAGCTTGGTAGCTAGCGGGAGCTCAGGGGAGACCCAGTACTTC,CASSLVASGSSGETQYF
few,TRBV19,TRBD2,TRBJ2-5,TGTGCCAGTAGTCCCCGGACTAGCCGGAAAGAGACCCAGTACTTC,CASSPRTSRKETQYF
few,TRBV6-5,.,TRBJ1-5,TGTGCCAGCAGCCCCGGACAGACCCGCAATCAGCCCCAGCATTTT,CASSPGQTRNQPQHF
many,TRBV12-5,TRBD2,TRBJ2-7,TGTGCTAGTGGTTTGACCCACGCGGGGGAGTCCTACGAGCAGTACTTC,CASGLTHAGESYEQYF
few,TRBV4-1,.,TRBJ1-2,TGCGCCAGCAGCCAAGACAAGACAGCGGGCTACACCTTC,CASSQDKTAGYTF
.,TRBV24-1,.,TRBJ2-2,TGTGCCACCAGTGGGACTGGTCCGAGAAACACCGGGGAGCTGTTTTTT,CATSGTGPRNTGELFF
.,TRBV24-1,TRBD1,TRBJ1-6,TGTGCCACCCAGGGACAGCCGAATTCACCCCTCCACTTT,CATQGQPNSPLHF
.,TRBV28,.,TRBJ1-5,TGTGCCAGCAGTCGCTGGGGCTCAAATCAGCCCCAGCATTTT,CASSRWGSNQPQHF
.,TRBV5-4,.,TRBJ1-1,TGTGCCAGCAGCCTAAGCCAACGGTACACTGAAGCTTTCTTT,CASSLSQRYTEAFF
.,TRBV15,TRBD1,TRBJ2-1,TGTGCCACCAGCAGAGACCGACCTGGATGGACAGGTCAAGGTGAGAATGAGCAGTTCTTC,CATSRDRPGWTGQGENEQFF
.,TRBV5-8,TRBD1,TRBJ2-5,TGTGCCAGCAGCTTTAGGACAGGGGTTGGGGAGACCCAGTACTTC,CASSFRTGVGETQYF
.,TRBV5-6,.,TRBJ2-1,TGTGCCAGCAGCTTTAGGGGGAGCTCCTACAATGAGCAGTTCTTC,CASSFRGSSYNEQFF
.,TRBV9,.,TRBJ2-1,TGTGCCAGCAGCGTAGCTTCAGGGAAATACTCCTACAATGAGCAGTTCTTC,CASSVASGKYSYNEQFF
.,TRBV19,TRBD1,TRBJ1-1,TGTGCCAGTATTGACAGGGACAGGCGGGACACTGAAGCTTTCTTT,CASIDRDRRDTEAFF
.,TRBV9,TRBD1,TRBJ1-4,TGTGCCAGCAGCGTGTGGACAGGGGGAAATGAAAAACTGTTTTTT,CASSVWTGGNEKLFF
.,TRBV27,.,TRBJ2-3,TGTGCCAGCAGTTTACGTGGCCCCGGGACAAGTGGGGCAGATACGCAGTATTTT,CASSLRGPGTSGADTQYF
.,TRBV28,TRBD1,TRBJ2-3,TGTGCCAGCAGTCGGGCCGGGACAGGAACAGATACGCAGTATTTT,CASSRAGTGTDTQYF
.,TRBV28,.,TRBJ1-5,TGTGCCAGCCGGGAGAGCAATCAGCCCCAGCATTTT,CASRESNQPQHF
.,TRBV2,.,TRBJ1-4,TGTGCCAGTTACAGGGCTTGGACTAATGAAAAACTGTTTTTT,CASYRAWTNEKLFF
once,TRBV2,.,TRBJ2-1,TGTGCCAGCAGTGGCGAACCTGCAGTCGGGGATGAGCAGTTCTTC,CASSGEPAVGDEQFF
.,TRBV6-2/TRBV6-3,TRBD2,TRBJ2-7,TGTGCCAGCAGTTACTCGCTAGGACTAGCGGGAGACGAGCAGTACTTC,CASSYSLGLAGDEQYF
.,TRBV3-1/TRBV3-2,TRBD1,TRBJ1-6,TGTGCCAGCAGCCCTACAAACAGGGGGCTGGGTAGGTCACCCCTCCACTTT,CASSPTNRGLGRSPLHF